These T cell receptor beta chains were read from a single sample in a study of T cells after yellow fever vaccination. One entry per CDR3 protein, called by TCRdb with MiXCR from the 5' RACE reads. This sample has 300,000 to 400,000 distinct CDR3 sequences, with roughly 10% found just once. The specimen comprised CD4+ T cells sorted from PBMCs, sampled 45 days after the yellow fever booster vaccination. All receptors come from a man aged 18-30 years who received the YFV17D yellow fever vaccine. Both conserved end residues are trimmed from each CDR3.

CDR3 protein: ASSMKGVGYGYT
V gene: TRBV19
J gene: TRBJ1-2
CDR3 length: 12

CDR3 protein: ASSPPDKFFLH
V gene: TRBV7-9
J gene: TRBJ1-6
CDR3 length: 11

CDR3 protein: ASSPIKGGYT
V gene: TRBV12-3/TRBV12-4
J gene: TRBJ1-2
CDR3 length: 10

CDR3 protein: ASSPLGGIGNEQF
V gene: TRBV7-7
J gene: TRBJ2-1
CDR3 length: 13

CDR3 protein: ASSSRGGGEKLF
V gene: TRBV5-1
J gene: TRBJ1-4
CDR3 length: 12

CDR3 protein: ASSSSRASNEQF
V gene: TRBV7-2
J gene: TRBJ2-1
CDR3 length: 12

CDR3 protein: ASSPPGRSSYEQY
V gene: TRBV18
J gene: TRBJ2-7
CDR3 length: 13

CDR3 protein: ASGTRTNQPQH
V gene: TRBV12-3/TRBV12-4
J gene: TRBJ1-5
CDR3 length: 11

CDR3 protein: ASKDRGAINEQF
V gene: TRBV6-6
J gene: TRBJ2-1
CDR3 length: 12

CDR3 protein: SAPRQETGELF
V gene: TRBV20-1
J gene: TRBJ2-2
CDR3 length: 11

CDR3 protein: ASSAQSDTQY
V gene: TRBV7-2
J gene: TRBJ2-3
CDR3 length: 10

CDR3 protein: ASSPLQGDTGELF
V gene: TRBV5-6
J gene: TRBJ2-2
CDR3 length: 13

CDR3 protein: ASSFDRGHGYT
V gene: TRBV11-2
J gene: TRBJ1-2
CDR3 length: 11

CDR3 protein: ASSAGAANEKLF
V gene: TRBV6-2/TRBV6-3
J gene: TRBJ1-4
CDR3 length: 12

CDR3 protein: ASSYSGVSDRAYTEAF
V gene: TRBV6-2/TRBV6-3
J gene: TRBJ1-1
CDR3 length: 16

CDR3 protein: ASRQGTGGYGELF
V gene: TRBV11-2
J gene: TRBJ2-2
CDR3 length: 13

CDR3 protein: ASSLYRGKSGYT
V gene: TRBV7-2
J gene: TRBJ1-2
CDR3 length: 12

CDR3 protein: ASRIAGGADTQY
V gene: TRBV12-3/TRBV12-4
J gene: TRBJ2-3
CDR3 length: 12

CDR3 protein: ASSQDSRDAGELF
V gene: TRBV4-1
J gene: TRBJ2-2
CDR3 length: 13

CDR3 protein: ASSSYGNEQF
V gene: TRBV7-3
J gene: TRBJ2-1
CDR3 length: 10

CDR3 protein: ASSPSGGFETQY
V gene: TRBV6-2/TRBV6-3
J gene: TRBJ2-5
CDR3 length: 12

CDR3 protein: SVVSLLNTEAF
V gene: TRBV29-1
J gene: TRBJ1-1
CDR3 length: 11

CDR3 protein: ASSLGSGGPENIQY
V gene: TRBV7-2
J gene: TRBJ2-4
CDR3 length: 14

CDR3 protein: ASSSLGLEEQF
V gene: TRBV27
J gene: TRBJ2-1
CDR3 length: 11

CDR3 protein: ASSLRQGEYEQY
V gene: TRBV7-2
J gene: TRBJ2-7
CDR3 length: 12

CDR3 protein: ASSQGQGYEKLF
V gene: TRBV4-2
J gene: TRBJ1-4
CDR3 length: 12

CDR3 protein: ASSHDSYEQY
V gene: TRBV25-1
J gene: TRBJ2-7
CDR3 length: 10

CDR3 protein: ASSLLGSGSTDTQY
V gene: TRBV5-6
J gene: TRBJ2-3
CDR3 length: 14

CDR3 protein: ASSTPLGVNTGELF
V gene: TRBV7-9
J gene: TRBJ2-2
CDR3 length: 14

CDR3 protein: ASSQAPAGPYEQY
V gene: TRBV3-1
J gene: TRBJ2-7
CDR3 length: 13

CDR3 protein: ASSKMRRETQY
V gene: TRBV7-2
J gene: TRBJ2-5
CDR3 length: 11

CDR3 protein: ASKSSGYQETQY
V gene: TRBV7-9
J gene: TRBJ2-5
CDR3 length: 12

CDR3 protein: ASSPRTSGGNTGELF
V gene: TRBV3-1
J gene: TRBJ2-2
CDR3 length: 15

CDR3 protein: ASARQDANVLT
V gene: TRBV21-1
J gene: TRBJ2-6
CDR3 length: 11

CDR3 protein: AWSSQGYEQY
V gene: TRBV30
J gene: TRBJ2-7
CDR3 length: 10

CDR3 protein: SVEDSRVENTGELF
V gene: TRBV29-1
J gene: TRBJ2-2
CDR3 length: 14

CDR3 protein: ASSLGTGAETQY
V gene: TRBV5-1
J gene: TRBJ2-5
CDR3 length: 12

CDR3 protein: SAPGSQETQY
V gene: TRBV20-1
J gene: TRBJ2-5
CDR3 length: 10

CDR3 protein: ASSWADQETQY
V gene: TRBV11-2
J gene: TRBJ2-5
CDR3 length: 11

CDR3 protein: ASSLTPRDTEAF
V gene: TRBV5-6
J gene: TRBJ1-1
CDR3 length: 12

CDR3 protein: ASSFDRDTETQY
V gene: TRBV5-1
J gene: TRBJ2-5
CDR3 length: 12

CDR3 protein: ASSVGTVNSPLH
V gene: TRBV7-2
J gene: TRBJ1-6
CDR3 length: 12

CDR3 protein: AISGAGGTSDTGELF
V gene: TRBV10-3
J gene: TRBJ2-2
CDR3 length: 15

CDR3 protein: ASRTGFSTDTQY
V gene: TRBV11-2
J gene: TRBJ2-3
CDR3 length: 12

CDR3 protein: ASSFQTSELQTQY
V gene: TRBV7-9
J gene: TRBJ2-5
CDR3 length: 13

CDR3 protein: ASSLSSSYEQY
V gene: TRBV18
J gene: TRBJ2-7
CDR3 length: 11

CDR3 protein: SARDQLETDPSRRLF
V gene: TRBV20-1
J gene: TRBJ1-4
CDR3 length: 15

CDR3 protein: ATSDFGTGGSGEQF
V gene: TRBV24-1
J gene: TRBJ2-1
CDR3 length: 14

CDR3 protein: ASSLIDRGYGYT
V gene: TRBV7-8
J gene: TRBJ1-2
CDR3 length: 12

CDR3 protein: ASSFPGQGRGGYT
V gene: TRBV5-6
J gene: TRBJ1-2
CDR3 length: 13

CDR3 protein: ASDPGQGFGELF
V gene: TRBV18
J gene: TRBJ2-2
CDR3 length: 12

CDR3 protein: ASSGWVGNNQPQH
V gene: TRBV6-1
J gene: TRBJ1-5
CDR3 length: 13

CDR3 protein: ASSPDREKLF
V gene: TRBV18
J gene: TRBJ1-4
CDR3 length: 10

CDR3 protein: ASSPDTLSGANVLT
V gene: TRBV6-5
J gene: TRBJ2-6
CDR3 length: 14